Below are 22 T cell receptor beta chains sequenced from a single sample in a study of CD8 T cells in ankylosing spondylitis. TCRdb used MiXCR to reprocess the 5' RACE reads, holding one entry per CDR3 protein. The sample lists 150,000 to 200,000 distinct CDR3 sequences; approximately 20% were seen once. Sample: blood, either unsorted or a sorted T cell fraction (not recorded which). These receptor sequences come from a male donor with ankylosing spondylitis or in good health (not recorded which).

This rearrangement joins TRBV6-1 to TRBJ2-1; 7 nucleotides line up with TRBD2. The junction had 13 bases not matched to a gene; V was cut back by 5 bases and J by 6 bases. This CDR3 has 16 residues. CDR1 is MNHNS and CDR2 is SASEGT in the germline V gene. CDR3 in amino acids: CASSRGGLGIANEQFF. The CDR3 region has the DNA TGTGCCAGCAGTCGCGGGGGTTTAGGGATAGCCAATGAGCAGTTCTTC.

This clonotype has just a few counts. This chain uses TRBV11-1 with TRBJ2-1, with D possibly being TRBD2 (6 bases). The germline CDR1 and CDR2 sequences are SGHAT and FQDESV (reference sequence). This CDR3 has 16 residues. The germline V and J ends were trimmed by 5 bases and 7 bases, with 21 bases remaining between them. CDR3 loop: CASSPLAGVAANEQFF. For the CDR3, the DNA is TGTGCCAGCAGCCCCCTTGCCGGAGTAGCGGCGAATGAGCAGTTCTTC.

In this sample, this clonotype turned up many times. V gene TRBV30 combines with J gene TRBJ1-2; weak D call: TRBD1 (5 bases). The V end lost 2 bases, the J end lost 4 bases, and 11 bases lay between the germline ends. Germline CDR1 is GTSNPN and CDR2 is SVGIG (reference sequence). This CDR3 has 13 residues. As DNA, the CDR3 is TGTGCCTGGAGTCGAGACAGCTTCTATGGCTACACCTTC. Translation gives CAWSRDSFYGYTF. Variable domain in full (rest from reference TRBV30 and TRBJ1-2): SQTIHQWPATLVQPVGSPLSLECTVEGTSNPNLYWYRQAAGRGLQLLFYSVGIGQISSEVPQNLSASRPQDRQFILSSKKLLLSDSGFYLCAWSRDSFYGYTFGSGTRLTVV.

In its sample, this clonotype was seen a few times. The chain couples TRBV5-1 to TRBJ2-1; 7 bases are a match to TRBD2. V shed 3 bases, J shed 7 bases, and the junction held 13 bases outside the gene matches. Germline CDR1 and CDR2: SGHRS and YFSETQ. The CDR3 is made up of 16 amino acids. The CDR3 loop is CASSSDPGLPSNEQFF. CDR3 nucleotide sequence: TGCGCCAGCAGCTCGGATCCGGGACTACCTTCGAATGAGCAGTTCTTC.

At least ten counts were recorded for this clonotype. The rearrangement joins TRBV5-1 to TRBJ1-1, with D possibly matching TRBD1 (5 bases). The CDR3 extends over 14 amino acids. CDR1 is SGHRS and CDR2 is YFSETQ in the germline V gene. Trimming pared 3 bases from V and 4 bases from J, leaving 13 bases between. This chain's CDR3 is CASSSGTAGTEAFF. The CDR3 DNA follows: TGCGCCAGCAGCTCAGGGACGGCGGGCACTGAAGCTTTCTTT.

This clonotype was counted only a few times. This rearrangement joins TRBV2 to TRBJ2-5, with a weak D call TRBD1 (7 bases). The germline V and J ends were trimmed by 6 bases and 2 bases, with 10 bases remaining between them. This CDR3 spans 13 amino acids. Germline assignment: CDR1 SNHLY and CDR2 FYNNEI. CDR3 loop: CASSAGQQETQYF. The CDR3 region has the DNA TGTGCCAGCAGCGCGGGACAGCAAGAGACCCAGTACTTC.

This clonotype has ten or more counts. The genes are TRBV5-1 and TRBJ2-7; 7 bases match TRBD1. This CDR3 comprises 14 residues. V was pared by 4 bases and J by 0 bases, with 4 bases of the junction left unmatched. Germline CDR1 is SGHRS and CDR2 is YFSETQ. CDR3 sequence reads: CASSVGQTSYEQYF. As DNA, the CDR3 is TGCGCCAGCAGCGTGGGACAGACCTCCTACGAGCAGTACTTC.

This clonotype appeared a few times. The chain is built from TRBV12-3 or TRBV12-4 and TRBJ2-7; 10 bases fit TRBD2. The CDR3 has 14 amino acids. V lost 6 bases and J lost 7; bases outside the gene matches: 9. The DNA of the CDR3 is TGTGCCAGCAGCCCAGCGGGAGGGCCGGAAGAGCAGTACTTC. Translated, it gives CASSPAGGPEEQYF.

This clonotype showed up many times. DNA for the CDR3: TGCAGTGCCCCCAGGGGGGACACTGAAGCTTTCTTT. It codes for CSAPRGDTEAFF. The chain couples TRBV20-1 to TRBJ1-1, with 7 bases lining up with TRBD1. CDR1 and CDR2 from the germline V gene are DFQATT and SNEGSKA (reference sequence). The CDR3 runs to 12 residues. Losses at the gene ends were 6 bases for V and 3 bases for J; bases not matched to a gene: 4.

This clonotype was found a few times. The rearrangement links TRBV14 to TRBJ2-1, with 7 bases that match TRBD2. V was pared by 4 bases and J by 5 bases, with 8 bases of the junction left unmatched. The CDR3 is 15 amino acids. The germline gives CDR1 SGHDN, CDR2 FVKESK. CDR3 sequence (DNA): TGTGCCAGCAGCCCCCTCGCCGGGACTAACAATGAGCAGTTCTTC. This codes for CASSPLAGTNNEQFF. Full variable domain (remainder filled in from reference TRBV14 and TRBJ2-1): EAGVTQFPSHSVIEKGQTVTLRCDPISGHDNLYWYRRVMGKEIKFLLHFVKESKQDESGMPNNRFLAERTGGTYSTLKVQPAELEDSGVYFCASSPLAGTNNEQFFGPGTRLTVL.

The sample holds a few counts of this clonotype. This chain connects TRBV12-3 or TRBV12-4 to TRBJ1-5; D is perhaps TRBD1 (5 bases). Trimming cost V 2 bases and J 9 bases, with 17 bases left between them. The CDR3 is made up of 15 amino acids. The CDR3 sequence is CASSLRRGGSRPQHF. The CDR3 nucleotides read TGTGCCAGCAGTTTAAGGCGGGGGGGATCAAGGCCCCAGCATTTT.

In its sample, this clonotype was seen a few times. In DNA, the CDR3 is TGTGCCAGCAGCAGAAGGGCGTTCGGGCACACCGGGGAGCTGTTTTTT. Its protein product is CASSRRAFGHTGELFF. The V gene is TRBV3-1, the J gene TRBJ2-2; D is unclear. Between the trimmed V and J ends, which lost 5 bases and 3 bases, there was a span of 16 bases. Germline loops: CDR1 LGHDT, CDR2 YNNKEL (reference sequence). The CDR3 covers 16 residues.

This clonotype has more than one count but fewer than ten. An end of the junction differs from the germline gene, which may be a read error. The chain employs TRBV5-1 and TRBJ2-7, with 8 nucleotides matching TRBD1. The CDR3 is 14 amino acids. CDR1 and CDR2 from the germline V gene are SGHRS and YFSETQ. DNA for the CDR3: TGCGCCGGCAGCGAGCGGACAGGGAGCAACGAGCAGTACTTC. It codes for CAGSERTGSNEQYF. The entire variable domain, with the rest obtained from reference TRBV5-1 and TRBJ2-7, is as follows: KAGVTQTPRYLIKTRGQQVTLSCSPISGHRSVSWYQQTPGQGLQFLFEYFSETQRNKGNFPGRFSGRQFSNSRSEMNVSTLELGDSALYLCAGSERTGSNEQYFGPGTRLTVT.

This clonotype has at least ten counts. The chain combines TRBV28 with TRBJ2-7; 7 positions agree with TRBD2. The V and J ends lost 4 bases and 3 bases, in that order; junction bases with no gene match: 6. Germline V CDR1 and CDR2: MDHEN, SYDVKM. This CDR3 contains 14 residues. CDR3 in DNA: TGTGCCAGCAGTTCACCCGGGACTAACTACGAGCAGTACTTC. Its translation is CASSSPGTNYEQYF.

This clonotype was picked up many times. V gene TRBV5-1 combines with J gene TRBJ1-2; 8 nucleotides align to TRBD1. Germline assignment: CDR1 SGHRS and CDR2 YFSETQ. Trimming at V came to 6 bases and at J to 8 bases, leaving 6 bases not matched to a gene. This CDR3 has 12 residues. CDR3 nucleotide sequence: TGCGCCAGCACAGGGGGCGTGGAGGGCTACACCTTC. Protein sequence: CASTGGVEGYTF. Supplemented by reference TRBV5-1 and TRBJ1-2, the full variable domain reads KAGVTQTPRYLIKTRGQQVTLSCSPISGHRSVSWYQQTPGQGLQFLFEYFSETQRNKGNFPGRFSGRQFSNSRSEMNVSTLELGDSALYLCASTGGVEGYTFGSGTRLTVV.

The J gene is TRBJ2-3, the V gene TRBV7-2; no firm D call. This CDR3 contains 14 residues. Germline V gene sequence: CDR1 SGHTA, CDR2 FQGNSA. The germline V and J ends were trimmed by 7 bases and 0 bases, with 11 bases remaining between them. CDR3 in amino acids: CASILYPSTDTQYF. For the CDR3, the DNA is TGTGCCAGCATTTTGTACCCCAGCACAGATACGCAGTATTTT.

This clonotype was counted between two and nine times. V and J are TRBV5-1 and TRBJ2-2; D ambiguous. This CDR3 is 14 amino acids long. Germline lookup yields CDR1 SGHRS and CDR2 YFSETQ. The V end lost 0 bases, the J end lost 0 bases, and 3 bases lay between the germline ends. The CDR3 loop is CASSLGTNTGELFF. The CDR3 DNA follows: TGCGCCAGCAGCTTGGGGACGAACACCGGGGAGCTGTTTTTT. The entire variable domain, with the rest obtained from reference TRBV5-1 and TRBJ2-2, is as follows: KAGVTQTPRYLIKTRGQQVTLSCSPISGHRSVSWYQQTPGQGLQFLFEYFSETQRNKGNFPGRFSGRQFSNSRSEMNVSTLELGDSALYLCASSLGTNTGELFFGEGSRLTVL.

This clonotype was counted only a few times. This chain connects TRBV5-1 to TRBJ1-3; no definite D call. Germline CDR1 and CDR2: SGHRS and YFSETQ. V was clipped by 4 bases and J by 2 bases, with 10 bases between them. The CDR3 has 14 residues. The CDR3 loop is CASSPYLPGNTIYF. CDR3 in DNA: TGCGCCAGCAGCCCCTACCTTCCTGGAAACACCATATATTTT.

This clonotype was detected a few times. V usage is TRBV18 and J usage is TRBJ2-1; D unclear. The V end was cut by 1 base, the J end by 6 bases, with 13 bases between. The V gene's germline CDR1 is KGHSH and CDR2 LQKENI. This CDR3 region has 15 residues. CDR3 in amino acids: CASSPLGRSSNEQFF. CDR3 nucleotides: TGTGCCAGCTCACCACTGGGCCGTTCGAGCAATGAGCAGTTCTTC.

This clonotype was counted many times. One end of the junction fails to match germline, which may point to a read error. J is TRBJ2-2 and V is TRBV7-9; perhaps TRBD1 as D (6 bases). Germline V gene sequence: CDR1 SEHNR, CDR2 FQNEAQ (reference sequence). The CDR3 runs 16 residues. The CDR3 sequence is CASSQLRTADTGELFF. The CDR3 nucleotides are TGTGCCAGCAGCCAGCTACGGACAGCGGACACAGGGGAGCTGTTTTTT.

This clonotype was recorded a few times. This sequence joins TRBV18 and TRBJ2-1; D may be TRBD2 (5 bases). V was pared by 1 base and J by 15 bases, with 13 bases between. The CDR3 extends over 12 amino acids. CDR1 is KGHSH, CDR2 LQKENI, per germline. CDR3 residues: CASSPLPGGGFF. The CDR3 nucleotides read TGTGCCAGCTCACCACTCCCCGGAGGCGGGTTCTTC.

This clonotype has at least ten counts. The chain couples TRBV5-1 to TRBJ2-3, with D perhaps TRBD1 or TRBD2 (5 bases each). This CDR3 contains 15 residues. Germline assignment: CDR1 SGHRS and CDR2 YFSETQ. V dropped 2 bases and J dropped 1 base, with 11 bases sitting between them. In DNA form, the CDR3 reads TGCGCCAGCAGCTTCCGGGACGTACGCACAGATACGCAGTATTTT. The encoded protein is CASSFRDVRTDTQYF.